The rows below give T cell receptor beta chains drawn from one sample of a study of T cells after yellow fever vaccination. MiXCR, run by TCRdb on the 5' RACE reads, gives a single entry per CDR3 protein. In the table there are 350,000 to 450,000 distinct CDR3 sequences, 18% of which are singletons. The specimen was PBMCs, collected before the yellow fever booster vaccination. These receptors came from a man younger than 35 who received the YFV17D yellow fever vaccine. The CDR3 runs from the conserved cysteine through the conserved F or W. The order of the fields is CDR3 protein, CDR3 DNA, clone size, V gene, D gene, J gene. D genes are given only for firm matches. Clone size, where shown, is once, few, many, or a class for clones that have expanded.

CDR3aa: CASRDLANYGYTF; CDR3nt: TGTGCCAGCAGGGATTTGGCTAACTATGGCTACACCTTC; abundance: few; v_gene: TRBV7-9; d_gene: .; j_gene: TRBJ1-2
CDR3aa: CASSVGWDRAVPEAFF; CDR3nt: TGTGCCAGCAGCGTAGGTTGGGACAGGGCGGTCCCTGAAGCTTTCTTT; abundance: few; v_gene: TRBV9; d_gene: TRBD1; j_gene: TRBJ1-1
CDR3aa: CASSLMSNEQFF; CDR3nt: TGCGCCAGCAGCTTGATGTCTAATGAGCAGTTCTTC; abundance: few; v_gene: TRBV5-1; d_gene: .; j_gene: TRBJ2-1
CDR3aa: CASRSLGRRTGELFF; CDR3nt: TGTGCCAGTAGATCCCTGGGGCGGAGGACCGGGGAGCTGTTTTTT; abundance: .; v_gene: TRBV19; d_gene: .; j_gene: TRBJ2-2
CDR3aa: CASSPQAGQETQYF; CDR3nt: TGTGCCAGCTCACCCCAAGCGGGACAAGAGACCCAGTACTTC; abundance: few; v_gene: TRBV18; d_gene: TRBD2; j_gene: TRBJ2-5
CDR3aa: CASSRDLGRSGYTF; CDR3nt: TGTGCCAGCAGTCGGGATCTCGGGCGCTCTGGCTACACCTTC; abundance: .; v_gene: TRBV27; d_gene: .; j_gene: TRBJ1-2
CDR3aa: CASSPRGQEDYGYTF; CDR3nt: TGTGCCAGCTCACCAAGAGGACAGGAGGACTATGGCTACACCTTC; abundance: .; v_gene: TRBV18; d_gene: TRBD1; j_gene: TRBJ1-2
CDR3aa: CASSLRSGLSYNEQFF; CDR3nt: TGTGCCAGCAGCTTAAGGTCAGGACTCTCCTACAATGAGCAGTTCTTC; abundance: few; v_gene: TRBV7-8; d_gene: .; j_gene: TRBJ2-1
CDR3aa: CASSWAPAGGTDTQYF; CDR3nt: TGTGCCAGCAGCTGGGCCCCGGCAGGGGGGACAGATACGCAGTATTTT; abundance: .; v_gene: TRBV5-5; d_gene: .; j_gene: TRBJ2-3
CDR3aa: CASRMGGAKSGELFF; CDR3nt: TGTGCCAGCAGGATGGGGGGGGCGAAGTCCGGGGAGCTGTTTTTT; abundance: .; v_gene: TRBV2; d_gene: .; j_gene: TRBJ2-2
CDR3aa: CATSREGEQYF; CDR3nt: TGTGCCACCAGCAGAGAGGGTGAGCAGTACTTC; abundance: few; v_gene: TRBV15; d_gene: .; j_gene: TRBJ2-7
CDR3aa: CASSLSRSFVSYF; CDR3nt: TGTGCCAGCAGTTTATCCAGGAGCTTTGTTTCCTACTTC; abundance: .; v_gene: TRBV28; d_gene: .; j_gene: TRBJ2-7
CDR3aa: CASRNRGGSTEAFF; CDR3nt: TGTGCCAGCCGCAACAGGGGAGGGAGCACTGAAGCTTTCTTT; abundance: few; v_gene: TRBV6-2/TRBV6-3; d_gene: TRBD1; j_gene: TRBJ1-1
CDR3aa: CASSPGQPPYEQYF; CDR3nt: TGTGCCAGCAGCCCGGGACAGCCTCCCTACGAGCAGTACTTC; abundance: .; v_gene: TRBV7-9; d_gene: TRBD1; j_gene: TRBJ2-7
CDR3aa: CASSQDWGMETQYF; CDR3nt: TGCGCCAGCAGCCAAGATTGGGGGATGGAGACCCAGTACTTC; abundance: few; v_gene: TRBV4-1; d_gene: .; j_gene: TRBJ2-5
CDR3aa: CASGGGEQFF; CDR3nt: TGTGCCAGTGGAGGAGGGGAGCAGTTCTTC; abundance: .; v_gene: TRBV12-3/TRBV12-4; d_gene: .; j_gene: TRBJ2-1
CDR3aa: CASSPSFGYNEQFF; CDR3nt: TGTGCCAGCAGTCCCAGCTTTGGTTACAATGAGCAGTTCTTC; abundance: .; v_gene: TRBV6-5; d_gene: .; j_gene: TRBJ2-1
CDR3aa: CASRSRRGEGTGELFF; CDR3nt: TGTGCCAGCCGGAGCCGACGCGGGGAAGGCACCGGGGAGCTGTTTTTT; abundance: many; v_gene: TRBV27; d_gene: .; j_gene: TRBJ2-2
CDR3aa: CASSLQDLVGTRGYTF; CDR3nt: TGCGCCAGCAGCCTACAAGATTTGGTCGGCACTAGGGGCTACACCTTC; abundance: .; v_gene: TRBV4-1; d_gene: .; j_gene: TRBJ1-2
CDR3aa: CASSFRGAMNTEAFF; CDR3nt: TGTGCCAGCAGCTTCCGAGGGGCTATGAACACTGAAGCTTTCTTT; abundance: .; v_gene: TRBV5-5; d_gene: .; j_gene: TRBJ1-1
CDR3aa: CASSFYSRSPLHF; CDR3nt: TGTGCCAGCAGCTTTTACTCCCGCTCACCCCTCCACTTT; abundance: .; v_gene: TRBV7-2; d_gene: .; j_gene: TRBJ1-6
CDR3aa: CSATQGSGNQPQHF; CDR3nt: TGCAGTGCTACTCAGGGATCTGGGAATCAGCCCCAGCATTTT; abundance: few; v_gene: TRBV20-1; d_gene: .; j_gene: TRBJ1-5
CDR3aa: CASRRDRPPSNQPQHF; CDR3nt: TGTGCCAGCAGGCGGGACAGACCCCCTAGCAATCAGCCCCAGCATTTT; abundance: .; v_gene: TRBV6-2/TRBV6-3; d_gene: TRBD1; j_gene: TRBJ1-5
CDR3aa: CSAMDVLNEKLFF; CDR3nt: TGCAGCGCTATGGATGTGCTTAATGAAAAACTGTTTTTT; abundance: .; v_gene: TRBV29-1; d_gene: .; j_gene: TRBJ1-4
CDR3aa: CASTLFGDGYTF; CDR3nt: TGTGCCAGCACCCTGTTCGGGGATGGCTACACCTTC; abundance: .; v_gene: TRBV5-5; d_gene: .; j_gene: TRBJ1-2
CDR3aa: CASSPLTKGANTEAFF; CDR3nt: TGTGCCAGCAGCCCTCTAACCAAGGGGGCAAACACTGAAGCTTTCTTT; abundance: .; v_gene: TRBV5-5; d_gene: TRBD1; j_gene: TRBJ1-1
CDR3aa: CASSPDTKHNEQFF; CDR3nt: TGTGCCAGCAGCCCGGACACGAAACACAATGAGCAGTTCTTC; abundance: .; v_gene: TRBV5-4; d_gene: .; j_gene: TRBJ2-1
CDR3aa: CASSWDMETQYF; CDR3nt: TGTGCCAGCAGTTGGGACATGGAGACCCAGTACTTC; abundance: .; v_gene: TRBV7-9; d_gene: .; j_gene: TRBJ2-5
CDR3aa: CAISESLNTGELFF; CDR3nt: TGTGCCATCAGTGAGTCACTGAACACCGGGGAGCTGTTTTTT; abundance: few; v_gene: TRBV10-3; d_gene: .; j_gene: TRBJ2-2
CDR3aa: CASRPQGPYGYTF; CDR3nt: TGTGCCAGCAGACCTCAGGGACCCTATGGCTACACCTTC; abundance: .; v_gene: TRBV27; d_gene: .; j_gene: TRBJ1-2
CDR3aa: CATSGTDGEYFSGNTIYF; CDR3nt: TGTGCCACTTCAGGGACGGACGGAGAATATTTCTCTGGAAACACCATATATTTT; abundance: few; v_gene: TRBV10-3; d_gene: .; j_gene: TRBJ1-3
CDR3aa: CASSLGDGRISSGNTIYF; CDR3nt: TGTGCCAGCAGTTTAGGGGATGGGCGAATCAGCTCTGGAAACACCATATATTTT; abundance: .; v_gene: TRBV12-3/TRBV12-4; d_gene: .; j_gene: TRBJ1-3
CDR3aa: CASRPGLASGELFF; CDR3nt: TGTGCCAGCAGGCCGGGACTAGCCTCCGGGGAGCTGTTTTTT; abundance: few; v_gene: TRBV2; d_gene: TRBD2; j_gene: TRBJ2-2
CDR3aa: CASSFAGAGKNIQYF; CDR3nt: TGTGCCAGCAGCTTCGCGGGGGCGGGCAAAAACATTCAGTACTTC; abundance: few; v_gene: TRBV7-2; d_gene: .; j_gene: TRBJ2-4
CDR3aa: CSASPRVTDTQYF; CDR3nt: TGCAGTGCTAGCCCCCGGGTCACAGATACGCAGTATTTT; abundance: .; v_gene: TRBV20-1; d_gene: .; j_gene: TRBJ2-3
CDR3aa: CASSQEYRVSDTQYF; CDR3nt: TGCGCCAGCAGCCAAGAATACAGGGTTTCAGATACGCAGTATTTT; abundance: few; v_gene: TRBV4-1; d_gene: .; j_gene: TRBJ2-3
CDR3aa: CASSYSMDANSPLHF; CDR3nt: TGTGCCAGCAGTTACTCGATGGACGCTAATTCACCCCTCCACTTT; abundance: few; v_gene: TRBV6-6; d_gene: .; j_gene: TRBJ1-6
CDR3aa: CASSLGGGVSDTQYF; CDR3nt: TGTGCCAGCAGTTTGGGCGGGGGGGTTTCGGATACGCAGTATTTT; abundance: many; v_gene: TRBV12-3/TRBV12-4; d_gene: TRBD2; j_gene: TRBJ2-3
CDR3aa: CASSQTPSYGYTF; CDR3nt: TGTGCCAGCAGCCAAACGCCCAGTTATGGCTACACCTTC; abundance: .; v_gene: TRBV3-1; d_gene: .; j_gene: TRBJ1-2
CDR3aa: CATSQSRGGGETQYF; CDR3nt: TGTGCCACCAGCCAGAGCCGGGGGGGAGGGGAGACCCAGTACTTC; abundance: few; v_gene: TRBV15; d_gene: TRBD2; j_gene: TRBJ2-5
CDR3aa: CASSPQSGRDKGYGYTF; CDR3nt: TGTGCCAGCAGCCCCCAATCTGGCCGGGACAAGGGCTATGGCTACACCTTC; abundance: few; v_gene: TRBV7-2; d_gene: .; j_gene: TRBJ1-2
CDR3aa: CASSSAGTGGTDTQYF; CDR3nt: TGTGCCAGCAGTTCGGCCGGGACAGGGGGCACAGACACGCAGTATTTT; abundance: .; v_gene: TRBV27; d_gene: TRBD1; j_gene: TRBJ2-3
CDR3aa: CASSESSSTDTQYF; CDR3nt: TGTGCCAGCAGCGAAAGCAGTAGCACAGATACGCAGTATTTT; abundance: .; v_gene: TRBV9; d_gene: .; j_gene: TRBJ2-3
CDR3aa: CASNGGETQYF; CDR3nt: TGTGCCAGCAACGGGGGGGAGACCCAGTACTTC; abundance: .; v_gene: TRBV12-3/TRBV12-4; d_gene: TRBD2; j_gene: TRBJ2-5
CDR3aa: CASSYDNSYEQYF; CDR3nt: TGCGCCAGCAGCTATGACAATTCCTACGAGCAGTACTTC; abundance: few; v_gene: TRBV5-1; d_gene: .; j_gene: TRBJ2-7